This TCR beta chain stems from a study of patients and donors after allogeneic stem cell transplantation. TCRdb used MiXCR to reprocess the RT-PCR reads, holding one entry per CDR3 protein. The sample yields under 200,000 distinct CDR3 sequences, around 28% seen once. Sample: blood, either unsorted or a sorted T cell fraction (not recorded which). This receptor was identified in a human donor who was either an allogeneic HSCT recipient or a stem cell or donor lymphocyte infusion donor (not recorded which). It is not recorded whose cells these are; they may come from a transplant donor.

The CDR3 DNA is TGCGCCAGCAGCTTGGCCCTAGGCCCCCTCCATGAGCAGTTCTTC. Protein: CASSLALGPLHEQFF. The rearrangement joins TRBV5-1 to TRBJ2-1; D is unresolved. Germline loops: CDR1 SGHRS, CDR2 YFSETQ. The CDR3 has 15 residues. V shed 0 bases and J shed 8 bases, with 15 bases lying between them.